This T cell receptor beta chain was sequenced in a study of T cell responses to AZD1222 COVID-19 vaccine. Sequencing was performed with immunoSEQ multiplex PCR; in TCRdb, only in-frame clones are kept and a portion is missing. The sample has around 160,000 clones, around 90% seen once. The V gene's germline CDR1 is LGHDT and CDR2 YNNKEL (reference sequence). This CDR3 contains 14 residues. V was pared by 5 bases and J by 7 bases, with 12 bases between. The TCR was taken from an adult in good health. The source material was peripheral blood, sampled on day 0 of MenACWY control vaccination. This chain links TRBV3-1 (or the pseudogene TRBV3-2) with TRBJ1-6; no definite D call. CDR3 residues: CASSKEVSNSPLHF. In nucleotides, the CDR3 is TGTGCCAGCAGCAAGGAGGTGTCAAATTCACCCCTCCACTTT.